These 10 T cell receptor beta chains originate from one sample sequenced in a study of OX40 agonist ivuxolimab in advanced cancers. The data were produced by immunoSEQ multiplex PCR, yet TCRdb's version contains in-frame clones alone and is incomplete. The sample has about 100,000 clones; roughly 90% are singletons. Sequenced material: CD4+ or CD8+ T cells sorted from blood, taken in a trial of the OX40 agonist ivuxolimab. Source of these receptors: an adult with an advanced solid tumor such as melanoma, head and neck, liver or kidney cancer.

The chain joins TRBV28 to TRBJ1-1; D unresolved. The CDR3 extends over 13 amino acids. The germline V gene encodes CDR1 MDHEN and CDR2 SYDVKM. Trimming removed 8 bases at V and 0 bases at J, with 10 bases between. CDR3 nucleotides: TGTGCCAGCGGCGGACTGATGAACACTGAAGCTTTCTTT. Translation gives CASGGLMNTEAFF.

This clone was detected a few times. V usage is TRBV6-5 and J usage is TRBJ1-2; the match to TRBD1 covers 7 bases. The CDR3 covers 14 residues. The J segment lost 4 bases and the V segment lost 2 bases, leaving 4 bases of the junction unmatched. CDR1 is MNHEY and CDR2 is SVGAGI in the germline V gene. CDR3 nucleotide sequence: TGTGCCAGCAGTTACGCAGGGGGAGGCTATGGCTACACCTTC. Encoded protein: CASSYAGGGYGYTF.

The rearrangement joins TRBV7-9 to TRBJ1-5; possible D gene TRBD1, 5 bases. V lost 2 bases and J 4 bases, leaving 18 bases between the germline ends. The CDR3 consists of 17 residues. Germline assignment: CDR1 SEHNR and CDR2 FQNEAQ (reference sequence). CDR3 in amino acids: CASSLKAAGRGNQPQHF. The CDR3 DNA is TGTGCCAGCAGCTTAAAGGCGGCAGGGAGAGGAAATCAGCCCCAGCATTTT.

This chain links TRBV18 with TRBJ1-4; D may be TRBD1 (6 bases). V dropped 9 bases and J dropped 8 bases, with 16 bases sitting between them. The CDR3 consists of 13 residues. Germline V lookup: CDR1 KGHSH, CDR2 LQKENI. The CDR3 reads CASSQGMGEKLFF. CDR3 nucleotide sequence: TGTGCCAGTTCCCAGGGGATGGGGGAAAAACTGTTTTTT.

The chain combines TRBV4-2 with TRBJ1-3, with D perhaps TRBD1 (5 bases). V was cut by 3 bases and J by 0 bases, with 12 bases left in between. CDR1 and CDR2 from the germline V gene are LGHNA and YNFKEQ. This CDR3 contains 16 residues. CDR3 protein: CASSHGGADSGNTIYF. For the CDR3, the DNA is TGTGCCAGCAGCCATGGAGGGGCGGACTCTGGAAACACCATATATTTT.

V usage is TRBV19 and J usage is TRBJ2-5; no clear D. Germline CDR1 reads LNHDA; CDR2 reads SQIVND (reference sequence). The CDR3 consists of 15 residues. The ends were cut back, 4 bases at V and 5 bases at J, with 17 bases in the middle. The CDR3 region is CASSKTASVGETQYF. The DNA for the CDR3 is TGTGCCAGTAGTAAAACGGCCTCAGTGGGGGAGACCCAGTACTTC.

The chain joins TRBV6-5 to TRBJ2-5; the D is unclear. This CDR3 is 15 amino acids long. Trimming removed 0 bases from V and 0 bases from J, with 8 bases in between. In germline, CDR1 is MNHEY, CDR2 SVGAGI. The CDR3 is CASSYSHSNQETQYF. The CDR3 nucleotides are TGTGCCAGCAGTTACTCGCACAGCAACCAAGAGACCCAGTACTTC.

This chain links TRBV7-9 with TRBJ2-1; D gene unclear. This CDR3 region has 15 residues. V lost 5 bases, J lost 0 bases, and 11 bases lay in between. Germline V CDR1 and CDR2: SEHNR, FQNEAQ (reference sequence). CDR3 DNA sequence: TGTGCCAGCAGCATTCGAGGTGGCTCCTACAATGAGCAGTTCTTC. Its translation: CASSIRGGSYNEQFF.

The chain uses TRBV7-9 and TRBJ2-6; D perhaps matches TRBD2 (6 bases). In germline, CDR1 is SEHNR, CDR2 FQNEAQ (reference sequence). V lost 5 bases and J 3 bases, leaving 17 bases between the germline ends. This CDR3 comprises 17 residues. The CDR3 is CASSPRGILHGANVLTF. CDR3 nucleotide sequence: TGTGCCAGCAGCCCCCGGGGGATCCTCCATGGGGCCAACGTCCTGACTTTC.

The chain is built from TRBV29-1 and TRBJ2-3, with D uncertain. The V and J ends lost 4 bases and 4 bases respectively, with 12 bases between them. The CDR3 consists of 13 residues. Germline lookup yields CDR1 SQVTM and CDR2 ANQGSEA. This CDR3 is CSVVSRVPDTQYF. The CDR3 bases are TGCAGCGTTGTAAGTAGAGTCCCAGATACGCAGTATTTT.